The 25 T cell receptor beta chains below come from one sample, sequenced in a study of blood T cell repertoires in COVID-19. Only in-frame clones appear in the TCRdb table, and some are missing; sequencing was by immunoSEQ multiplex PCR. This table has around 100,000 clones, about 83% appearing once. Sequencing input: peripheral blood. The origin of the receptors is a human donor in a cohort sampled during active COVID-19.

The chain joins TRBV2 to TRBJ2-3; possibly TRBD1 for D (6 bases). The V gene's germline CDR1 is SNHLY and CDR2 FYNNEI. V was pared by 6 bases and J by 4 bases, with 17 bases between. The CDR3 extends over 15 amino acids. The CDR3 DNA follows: TGTGCCAGCAGCCGACAGGTCGGCTCGCCAGATACGCAGTATTTT. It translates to CASSRQVGSPDTQYF.

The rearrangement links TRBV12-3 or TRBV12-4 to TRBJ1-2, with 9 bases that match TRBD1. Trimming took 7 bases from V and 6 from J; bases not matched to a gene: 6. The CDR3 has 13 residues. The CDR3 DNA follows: TGTGCCAGCATTACACAGGGGGCAGATGGCTACACCTTC. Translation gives CASITQGADGYTF.

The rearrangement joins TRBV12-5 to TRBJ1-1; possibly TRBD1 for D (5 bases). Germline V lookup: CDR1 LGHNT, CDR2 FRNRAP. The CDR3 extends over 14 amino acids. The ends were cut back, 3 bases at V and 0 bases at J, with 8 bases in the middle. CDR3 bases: TGTGCTAGTGGTTTTGGGGGGATGAACACTGAAGCTTTCTTT. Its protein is CASGFGGMNTEAFF.

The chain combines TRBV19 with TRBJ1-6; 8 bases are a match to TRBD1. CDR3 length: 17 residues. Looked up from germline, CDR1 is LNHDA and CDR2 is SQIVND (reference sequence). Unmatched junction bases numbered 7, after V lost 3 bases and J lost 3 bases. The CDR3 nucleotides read TGTGCCAGTAGTATCGCGACAGGGGCGCGCTATAATTCACCCCTCCACTTT. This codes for CASSIATGARYNSPLHF.

The CDR3 region is CATSPGLAGVRDTQYF. For the CDR3, the DNA is TGTGCCACCAGTCCGGGACTAGCGGGAGTGAGAGATACGCAGTATTTT. The genes are TRBV24-1 and TRBJ2-3; 14 nucleotides line up with TRBD2. The germline gives CDR1 KGHDR, CDR2 SFDVKD. The CDR3 consists of 16 residues. Trimming took 6 bases from V and 5 from J; bases not matched to a gene: 6.

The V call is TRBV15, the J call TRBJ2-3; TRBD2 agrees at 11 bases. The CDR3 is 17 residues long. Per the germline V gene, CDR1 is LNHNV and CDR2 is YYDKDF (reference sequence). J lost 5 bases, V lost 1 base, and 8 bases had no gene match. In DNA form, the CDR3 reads TGTGCCACCAGCAGAGGGACCTTAGCGGGAGGGGTAGATACGCAGTATTTT. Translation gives CATSRGTLAGGVDTQYF.

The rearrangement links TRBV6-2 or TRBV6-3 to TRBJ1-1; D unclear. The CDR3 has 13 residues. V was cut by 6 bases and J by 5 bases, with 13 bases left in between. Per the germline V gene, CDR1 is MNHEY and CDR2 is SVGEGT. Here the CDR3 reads CASSPGLMTEAFF. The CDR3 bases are TGTGCCAGCAGCCCCGGTCTGATGACTGAAGCTTTCTTT.

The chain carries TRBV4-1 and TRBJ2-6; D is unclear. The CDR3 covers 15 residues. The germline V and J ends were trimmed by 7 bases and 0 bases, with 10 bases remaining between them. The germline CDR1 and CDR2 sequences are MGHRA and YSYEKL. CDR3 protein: CASNPLGSGANVLTF. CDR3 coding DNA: TGCGCCAGCAATCCCCTCGGCTCTGGGGCCAACGTCCTGACTTTC.

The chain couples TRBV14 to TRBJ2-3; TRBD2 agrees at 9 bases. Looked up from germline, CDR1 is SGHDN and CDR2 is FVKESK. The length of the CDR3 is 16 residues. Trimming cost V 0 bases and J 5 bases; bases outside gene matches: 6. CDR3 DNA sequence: TGTGCCAGCAGCCAAGAGTTCGCTAGCGGGGAAGATACGCAGTATTTT. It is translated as CASSQEFASGEDTQYF.

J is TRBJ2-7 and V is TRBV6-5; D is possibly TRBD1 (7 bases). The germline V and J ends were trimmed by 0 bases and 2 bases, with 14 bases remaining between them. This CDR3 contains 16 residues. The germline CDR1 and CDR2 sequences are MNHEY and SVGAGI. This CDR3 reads CASSYSGRGAAYEQYF. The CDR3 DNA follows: TGTGCCAGCAGTTACTCGGGCAGGGGGGCCGCCTACGAGCAGTACTTC.

This CDR3 reads CAWSVETGGRETQYF. Here the CDR3 DNA reads TGTGCCTGGAGTGTGGAGACAGGGGGTCGAGAGACCCAGTACTTC. The chain carries TRBV30 and TRBJ2-5, with 9 bases lining up with TRBD1. V shed 0 bases, J shed 4 bases, and the junction held 6 bases outside the gene matches. Germline values: CDR1 GTSNPN, CDR2 SVGIG (reference sequence). This CDR3 is 15 amino acids long.

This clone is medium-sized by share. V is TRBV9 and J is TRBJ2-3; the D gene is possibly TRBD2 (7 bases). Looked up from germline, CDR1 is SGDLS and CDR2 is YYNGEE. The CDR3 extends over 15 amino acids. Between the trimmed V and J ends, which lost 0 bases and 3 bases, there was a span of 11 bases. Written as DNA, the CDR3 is TGTGCCAGCAGCGTAGGAGGGAGGGGGACAGATACGCAGTATTTT. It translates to CASSVGGRGTDTQYF.

The CDR3 bases are TGCGCCAGCAGCTTTATTAGCGGCCCTAGCACAGATACGCAGTATTTT. This encodes CASSFISGPSTDTQYF. The J gene is TRBJ2-3, the V gene TRBV5-1; D perhaps matches TRBD2 (6 bases). The CDR3 length is 16 residues. The V gene lost 2 bases and the J gene lost 0 bases, with 13 bases spanning the gap. Germline CDR1 reads SGHRS; CDR2 reads YFSETQ.

As DNA, the CDR3 is TGCGCCAGCAGCAGGGAGGGACAGGGAAGCTCTGGAAACACCATATATTTT. Translated, it gives CASSREGQGSSGNTIYF. The chain recombines TRBV5-1 with TRBJ1-3; TRBD1 matches 9 bases. J gave up 0 bases and V 4 bases, and 8 bases lay outside the gene matches. Germline lookup yields CDR1 SGHRS and CDR2 YFSETQ. This CDR3 region has 17 residues.

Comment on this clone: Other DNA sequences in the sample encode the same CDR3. The CDR3 DNA reads as TGTGCCAGCCGGGGGGGCTCTGGAAACACCATATATTTT. Translating it yields CASRGGSGNTIYF. The genes are TRBV7-9 and TRBJ1-3; maybe TRBD1 (5 bases). V was shortened by 8 bases and J by 0 bases, with 8 bases between the two germline ends. The CDR3 extends over 13 amino acids. CDR1 is SEHNR, CDR2 FQNEAQ, per germline (reference sequence).

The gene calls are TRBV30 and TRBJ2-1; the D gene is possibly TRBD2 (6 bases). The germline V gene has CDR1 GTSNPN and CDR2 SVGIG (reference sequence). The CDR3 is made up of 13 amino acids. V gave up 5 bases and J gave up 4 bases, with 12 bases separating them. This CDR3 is CAWQTRTYNEQFF. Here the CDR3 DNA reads TGTGCCTGGCAGACTAGAACGTACAATGAGCAGTTCTTC.

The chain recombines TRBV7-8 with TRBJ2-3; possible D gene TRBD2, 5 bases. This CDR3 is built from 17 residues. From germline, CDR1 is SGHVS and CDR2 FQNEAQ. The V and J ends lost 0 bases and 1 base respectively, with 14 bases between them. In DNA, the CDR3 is TGTGCCAGCAGCTTAGCGCTCTGGGAGTTGGGCACAGATACGCAGTATTTT. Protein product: CASSLALWELGTDTQYF.

In DNA form, the CDR3 reads TGTGCCAGCAGCTTGGCGCGCGGCGGAATCTCCTACGAGCAGTACTTC. Protein sequence: CASSLARGGISYEQYF. This rearrangement joins TRBV5-4 to TRBJ2-7; D not resolved. There are 16 residues in the CDR3. The V and J ends lost 0 bases and 0 bases respectively, with 13 bases between them. Germline CDR1 reads SGHNT; CDR2 reads YYREEE (reference sequence).

CDR3 protein: CASRLAGGYETQYF. The CDR3 region has the DNA TGTGCCAGCAGGCTAGCGGGGGGCTATGAGACCCAGTACTTC. This sequence joins TRBV5-6 and TRBJ2-5, with 11 positions matching TRBD2. Germline values: CDR1 SGHDT, CDR2 YYEEEE. The CDR3 sequence is 14 residues long. The junction had 5 bases not matched to a gene; V was cut back by 5 bases and J by 5 bases.

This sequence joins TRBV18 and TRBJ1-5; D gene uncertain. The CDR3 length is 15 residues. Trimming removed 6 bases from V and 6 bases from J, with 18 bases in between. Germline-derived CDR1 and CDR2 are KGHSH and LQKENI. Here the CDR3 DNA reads TGTGCCAGCTCGGTAGGCGCGGGGAAGTTTCAGCCCCAGCATTTT. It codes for CASSVGAGKFQPQHF.

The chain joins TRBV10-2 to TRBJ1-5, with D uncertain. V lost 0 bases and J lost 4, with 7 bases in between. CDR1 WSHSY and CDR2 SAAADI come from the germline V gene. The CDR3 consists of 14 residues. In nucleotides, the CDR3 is TGCGCCAGCAGTGAGTCGTCAGATAATCAGCCCCAGCATTTT. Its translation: CASSESSDNQPQHF.

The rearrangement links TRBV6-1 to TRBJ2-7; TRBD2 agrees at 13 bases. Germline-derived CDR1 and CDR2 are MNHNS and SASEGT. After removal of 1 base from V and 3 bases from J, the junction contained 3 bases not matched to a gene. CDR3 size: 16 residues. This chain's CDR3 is CASSEGGTSGNYEQYF. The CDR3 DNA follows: TGTGCCAGCAGTGAAGGGGGGACTAGCGGGAACTACGAGCAGTACTTC.

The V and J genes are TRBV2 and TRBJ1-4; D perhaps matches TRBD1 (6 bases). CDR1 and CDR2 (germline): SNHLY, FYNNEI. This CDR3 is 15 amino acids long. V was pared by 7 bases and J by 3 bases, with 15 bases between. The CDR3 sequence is CASTVTGLANEKLFF. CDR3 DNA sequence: TGTGCCAGCACTGTCACAGGGCTGGCTAATGAAAAACTGTTTTTT.

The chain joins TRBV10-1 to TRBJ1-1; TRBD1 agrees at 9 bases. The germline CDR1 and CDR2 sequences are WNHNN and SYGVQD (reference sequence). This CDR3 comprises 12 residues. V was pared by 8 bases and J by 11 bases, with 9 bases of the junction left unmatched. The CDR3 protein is CASSRDRVTAFF. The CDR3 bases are TGCGCCAGCTCCCGGGACAGGGTTACCGCTTTCTTT.

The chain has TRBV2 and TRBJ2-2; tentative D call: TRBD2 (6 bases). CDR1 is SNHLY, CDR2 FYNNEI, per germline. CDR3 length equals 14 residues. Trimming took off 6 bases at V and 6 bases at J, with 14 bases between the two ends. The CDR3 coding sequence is TGTGCCAGCAGAGACCACTGGGAGGCCGGGGAGCTGTTTTTT. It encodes CASRDHWEAGELFF.